These T cell receptor beta chains were read from a single sample in a study of beta chain features in type 1 diabetes. Sequencing was performed with immunoSEQ multiplex PCR; in TCRdb, only in-frame clones are kept and a portion is missing. The data show under 400,000 clones, around an eighth seen once. The sequencing input was naive CD4+ T cells from blood. All receptors come from a man younger than 35 in good health. Both conserved end residues are part of each CDR3. A D gene is named only where the DNA matches it firmly. Size is omitted from some rows. Given values are once, few, many or a class for expanded clones.

j_call | clone_size | v_call | d_call | cdr3_nt | cdr3_aa
TRBJ1-3 | few | TRBV7-9 | NA | TGTGCCAGCAGCTTAGTGACTGGGGGAAACACCATATATTTT | CASSLVTGGNTIYF
TRBJ1-1 | NA | TRBV4-3 | NA | TGCGCCAGCAGCCCGGAACGGGGAGCGGGGGGGCAGAACACTGAAGCTTTCTTT | CASSPERGAGGQNTEAFF
TRBJ1-4 | NA | TRBV30 | TRBD1 | TGTGCCTTAGGACAGGGGACAACTAATGAAAAACTGTTTTTT | CALGQGTTNEKLFF
TRBJ1-2 | NA | TRBV19 | NA | TGTGCCAGTAGTAGCGTCCAGGGGCGAGAAGGCTACACCTTC | CASSSVQGREGYTF
TRBJ2-2 | NA | TRBV28 | NA | TGTGCCAGCAAAGAGGACACCGGGGAGCTGTTTTTT | CASKEDTGELFF
TRBJ1-1 | few | TRBV4-2 | TRBD1 | TGTGCCAGCAGCCAAGGGCCAGGGGGCCACACTGAAGCTTTCTTT | CASSQGPGGHTEAFF
TRBJ2-1 | NA | TRBV5-1 | TRBD2 | TGCGCCAGCAGCTCGCGACTAGCGGGCCATGAGCAGTTCTTC | CASSSRLAGHEQFF
TRBJ2-2 | NA | TRBV7-2 | TRBD2 | TGTGCCAGCAGCTTAGTGCCCAGCGGGGCAGCCCGGTTTTTT | CASSLVPSGAARFF
TRBJ2-3 | few | TRBV5-1 | NA | TGCGCCAGCAGCACGAGAGGGCCAACTGAGGCAGATACGCAGTATTTT | CASSTRGPTEADTQYF
TRBJ1-1 | NA | TRBV7-2 | NA | TGTGCCAGCAGCTTAGTTGGGGAGAAGAACACTGAAGCTTTCTTT | CASSLVGEKNTEAFF
TRBJ2-5 | many | TRBV29-1 | NA | TGCAGCGTTCACAGGGTGGAGACCCAGTACTTC | CSVHRVETQYF
TRBJ2-7 | few | TRBV11-2 | NA | TGTGCCAGCAGCGCGCGACTAGTGTCATCCTACGAGCAGTACTTC | CASSARLVSSYEQYF
TRBJ1-1 | few | TRBV5-4 | NA | TGTGCCAGCAGCTTGACAATGAACACTGAAGCTTTCTTT | CASSLTMNTEAFF
TRBJ2-7 | few | TRBV7-9 | TRBD2 | TGTGCCAGCAGCCCCCTTACTAGCGGGTTGTACGAGCAGTACTTC | CASSPLTSGLYEQYF
TRBJ2-1 | NA | TRBV19 | TRBD1 | TGTGCCAGTAGACCAGCTCGGGACAGGAGGGACAATGAGCAGTTCTTC | CASRPARDRRDNEQFF
TRBJ2-3 | NA | TRBV7-8 | TRBD2 | TGTGCCAGCAGCTTGAGGAGCGGGGGGGGAGAAGATACGCAGTATTTT | CASSLRSGGGEDTQYF
TRBJ2-3 | NA | TRBV9 | TRBD1 | TGTGCCAGCAGCCCTCTATCCGGGACAGGCACAGATACGCAGTATTTT | CASSPLSGTGTDTQYF
TRBJ2-1 | few | TRBV5-6 | TRBD2 | TGTGCCAGCAGCACACTAGCGCTTTTATACAATGAGCAGTTCTTC | CASSTLALLYNEQFF
TRBJ2-3 | few | TRBV2 | TRBD1 | TGTGCCAGCAGCAGGGACAGGGGGCAGATAGATACGCAGTATTTT | CASSRDRGQIDTQYF
TRBJ2-1 | NA | TRBV7-2 | TRBD1 | TGTGCCAGCAGCTTCCAGGGACAGGGCTACAATGAGCAGTTCTTC | CASSFQGQGYNEQFF
TRBJ2-5 | NA | TRBV4-1 | TRBD2 | TGCGCCAGCAGCCAAGGGGGACTAGCGGGATGGGAGACCCAGTACTTC | CASSQGGLAGWETQYF
TRBJ2-1 | NA | TRBV9 | TRBD2 | TGTGCCAGCAGCGCGGCGGGGGGCTCCTACAATGAGCAGTTCTTC | CASSAAGGSYNEQFF
TRBJ2-4 | few | TRBV19 | NA | TGTGCCAGTAGTATTGAGAGACAGAGAGCCAAAAACATTCAGTACTTC | CASSIERQRAKNIQYF
TRBJ2-1 | few | TRBV18 | TRBD2 | TGTGCCAGCTCACCACCGGGTGTACGGGAGGCGGCCAATGAGCAGTTCTTC | CASSPPGVREAANEQFF
TRBJ2-2 | NA | TRBV7-9 | TRBD1 | TGTGCCAGCAGCCTCTTGGGACAGGTGACCGGGGAGCTGTTTTTT | CASSLLGQVTGELFF
TRBJ2-7 | NA | TRBV10-3 | TRBD2 | TGTGCCACCGGGACTAGCGGGTCTTACGAGCAGTACTTC | CATGTSGSYEQYF
TRBJ1-1 | few | TRBV19 | NA | TGTGCCAGTAGTAGGCGGGCCCGGACTGAAGCTTTCTTT | CASSRRARTEAFF
TRBJ2-7 | NA | TRBV6-6 | NA | TGTGCCAGCAGTTACGGGTCAGGGGGGTCCTACGAGCAGTACTTC | CASSYGSGGSYEQYF
TRBJ1-5 | few | TRBV30 | TRBD1 | TGTGCCTGGAGTGAGGACAGGAATCAGCCCCAGCATTTT | CAWSEDRNQPQHF
TRBJ2-1 | NA | TRBV4-3 | TRBD1 | TGCGCCAGCAGCCTTCGACAGGGCGGCAATGAGCAGTTCTTC | CASSLRQGGNEQFF
TRBJ2-6 | NA | TRBV2 | NA | TGTGCCAGCAGTGGAGGGTCTGGGGCCAACGTCCTGACTTTC | CASSGGSGANVLTF
TRBJ2-7 | NA | TRBV7-8 | NA | TGTGCCAGCAGTTGGGGGGGCGGGCGATACGAGCAGTACTTC | CASSWGGGRYEQYF
TRBJ2-7 | NA | TRBV5-1 | TRBD1 | TGCGCCAGCAGCAATCGGGACAGGGTATACGAGCAGTACTTC | CASSNRDRVYEQYF
TRBJ1-1 | NA | TRBV9 | NA | TGTGCCAGCAGCCCCCGGACAATGAACACTGAAGCTTTCTTT | CASSPRTMNTEAFF
TRBJ2-5 | NA | TRBV7-9 | TRBD2 | TGTGCCAGCAGCTCCACACTGGGACTAGGCGGCGAGACCCAGTACTTC | CASSSTLGLGGETQYF
TRBJ2-2 | NA | TRBV23-1 | TRBD2 | TGCGCCAGCAGTCGGGGGGGCACCGGGGAGCTGTTTTTT | CASSRGGTGELFF
TRBJ2-5 | few | TRBV9 | TRBD1 | TGTGCCAGCAGCGCTGGGACAGGGACTAAAGAGACCCAGTACTTC | CASSAGTGTKETQYF
TRBJ2-2 | NA | TRBV7-9 | TRBD1 | TGTGCCAGCAGCTTAGCGGGACAGGGGACCGGGGAGCTGTTTTTT | CASSLAGQGTGELFF
TRBJ2-7 | NA | TRBV15 | TRBD1 | TGTGCCACCAGCGTACGACAGGGAAACTACGAGCAGTACTTC | CATSVRQGNYEQYF
TRBJ2-1 | few | TRBV6-1 | NA | TGTGCCAGCAGTGAAATGAGAGCGGGTGAGCAGTTCTTC | CASSEMRAGEQFF
TRBJ1-6 | NA | TRBV9 | TRBD1 | TGTGCCAGCAGCCCCCGGGACAGTGGGAATTCACCCCTCCACTTT | CASSPRDSGNSPLHF
TRBJ2-3 | NA | TRBV19 | NA | TGTGCCAGTAGTATCCCGGGTCCAGATACGCAGTATTTT | CASSIPGPDTQYF
TRBJ2-2 | few | TRBV28 | TRBD2 | TGTGCCAGCAGTTCCCCGACTAGCGGGAGATCCGGGGAGCTGTTTTTT | CASSSPTSGRSGELFF
TRBJ1-5 | NA | TRBV28 | TRBD1 | TGTGCCAGCAGACGCCGTGGGACAGGGGATCATCAGCCCCAGCATTTT | CASRRRGTGDHQPQHF
TRBJ2-5 | NA | TRBV25-1 | TRBD2 | TGTGCCAGCAGCCCCCGATGGGCGGGAGAAGAGACCCAGTACTTC | CASSPRWAGEETQYF
TRBJ2-5 | NA | TRBV9 | NA | TGTGCCAGCAGCGTATGGGGGGAAGAGACCCAGTACTTC | CASSVWGEETQYF
TRBJ2-5 | NA | TRBV18 | NA | TGTGCCAGCTCACCACCGACAGGCCCGGAGACCCAGTACTTC | CASSPPTGPETQYF
TRBJ1-1 | few | TRBV5-1 | TRBD1 | TGCGCCAGCAGCATAGACAGGGGAGGCACTGAAGCTTTCTTT | CASSIDRGGTEAFF
TRBJ2-1 | few | TRBV29-1 | NA | TGCAGCGTTCTATCGGGGACACACTCCTACAATGAGCAGTTCTTC | CSVLSGTHSYNEQFF
TRBJ1-2 | few | TRBV28 | NA | TGTGCCATTACAGGGATCGAGGGCTACACCTTC | CAITGIEGYTF
TRBJ2-3 | NA | TRBV7-9 | NA | TGTGCCAGCAGCATAAATGGGTTAGCGCCGGATACGCAGTATTTT | CASSINGLAPDTQYF
TRBJ2-1 | NA | TRBV6-6 | TRBD2 | TGTGCCAGCAGTCCCGGGACTAGCGGCTACAATGAGCAGTTCTTC | CASSPGTSGYNEQFF
TRBJ2-5 | NA | TRBV7-2 | NA | TGTGCCAGCAGCCCAGGGCTAGCGAGTCAAGAGACCCAGTACTTC | CASSPGLASQETQYF
TRBJ1-2 | few | TRBV2 | NA | TGTGCCAGCAGTTCGGACAGCTATGGCTACACCTTC | CASSSDSYGYTF
TRBJ2-1 | few | TRBV30 | TRBD2 | TGTGCCTGGAGTCCGGGACTAGCGGGAGGGCCGGATGAGCAGTTCTTC | CAWSPGLAGGPDEQFF
TRBJ1-5 | few | TRBV13 | NA | TGTGCCAGCAGCTTATCGAGAATAGATAGCAATCAGCCCCAGCATTTT | CASSLSRIDSNQPQHF
TRBJ1-2 | few | TRBV7-9 | NA | TGTGCCAGCACCTTGGGGGGGGCTGGCTATGGCTACACCTTC | CASTLGGAGYGYTF
TRBJ2-2 | NA | TRBV9 | TRBD1 | TGTGCCAGCAGCCCCACAGGGGACCCCGGGGAGCTGTTTTTT | CASSPTGDPGELFF
TRBJ2-5 | NA | TRBV9 | NA | TGTGCCAGCAGCGCCGGGACTTTAGAGACCCAGTACTTC | CASSAGTLETQYF